The 18 T cell receptor beta chains presented below share a single source sample, sequenced in a study of post-analysis software for immune sequencing data. The study, taken as a whole, reports: Four or five TRBV segments were more frequent in patients than controls; TRBV5-6, TRBV5-1 and TRBV20-1 belonged to this group.

Unique molecular identifiers were present in the TCR beta cDNA libraries. TCRdb reprocessed the PCR reads via MiXCR and lists one record per CDR3 protein. The repertoire holds some 700,000 distinct CDR3 sequences, with approximately 60% as singletons. What these receptors recognize is not known. The sample taken for sequencing was blood. Source of these receptors: a girl aged 2 to 10 with multiple sclerosis.

The chain uses TRBV7-2 and TRBJ2-3; D perhaps matches TRBD2 (6 bases). The CDR3 spans 11 residues. V lost 8 bases to trimming and J lost 4 bases, with 7 bases between them. Germline V gene data show CDR1 as SGHTA and CDR2 as FQGNSA. CDR3 sequence: CASGEADTQYF. CDR3 nucleotides: TGTGCCAGCGGGGAGGCAGATACGCAGTATTTT.

The chain couples TRBV12-3 or TRBV12-4 to TRBJ2-7; D is unclear. The CDR3 runs 12 residues. V shed 5 bases and J shed 7 bases, with 12 bases lying between them. The CDR3 here is CASSPWTREQYF. The CDR3 bases are TGTGCCAGCAGTCCTTGGACCAGGGAGCAGTACTTC.

The chain has TRBV6-6 and TRBJ2-7; TRBD2 is a possible D gene (6 bases). Germline CDR1 is MNHNY and CDR2 is SVGAGI (reference sequence). V lost 2 bases and J lost 4, with 15 bases in between. The CDR3 consists of 15 residues. The CDR3 region has the DNA TGTGCCAGCAGTTACGGGCGGGGACGGCATTACGAGCAGTACTTC. This encodes CASSYGRGRHYEQYF.

V usage is TRBV12-3 or TRBV12-4 and J usage is TRBJ2-1; D gene ambiguous. The DNA end is a closer match to TRBJ2-7, so the J assignment may be wrong. This CDR3 has 11 residues. CDR3 nucleotides: TGTGCCAGCAGCCGACTCAATGAGCAGTACTTC. Its protein product is CASSRLNEQYF.

The chain couples TRBV6-5 to TRBJ2-5; TRBD1 might be the D (6 bases). V was clipped by 8 bases and J by 3 bases, with 13 bases between them. CDR1 is MNHEY, CDR2 SVGAGI, per germline. The CDR3 runs 13 residues. This chain's CDR3 is CASWQGMEETQYF. CDR3 DNA: TGTGCCAGCTGGCAGGGGATGGAAGAGACCCAGTACTTC.

This sequence joins TRBV5-1 and TRBJ2-1; 11 nucleotides line up with TRBD2. With 3 bases clipped from V and 9 bases from J, the junction kept 8 bases outside the gene matches. Per the germline V gene, CDR1 is SGHRS and CDR2 is YFSETQ. The length of the CDR3 is 15 residues. The CDR3 DNA follows: TGCGCCAGCAGCTCTACACTAGCGGGGGACGGTGAGCAGTTCTTC. Protein: CASSSTLAGDGEQFF.

The chain links TRBV29-1 to TRBJ2-6, with D perhaps given as TRBD1 or TRBD2 (5 bases each). V was pared by 8 bases and J by 0 bases, with 14 bases between. Germline CDR1 SQVTM, CDR2 ANQGSEA. The CDR3 is 15 residues long. In DNA, the CDR3 is TGCAGCTACCGGGACCCCAGCTCTGGGGCCAACGTCCTGACTTTC. Translation gives CSYRDPSSGANVLTF.

The chain employs TRBV6-5 and TRBJ1-2, with D maybe TRBD1 (5 bases). This CDR3 has 13 residues. Germline assignment: CDR1 MNHEY and CDR2 SVGAGI. The V end was cut by 6 bases, the J end by 8 bases, with 16 bases between. This CDR3 is CASSPTGTWGYTF. CDR3 nucleotide sequence: TGTGCCAGCAGCCCTACGGGGACCTGGGGCTACACCTTC.

The CDR3, as DNA: TGTGCCATCAGTGAACAAAGGGGCGAGCAGTTCTTC. This codes for CAISEQRGEQFF. The chain links TRBV10-3 to TRBJ2-1, with D possibly matching TRBD1 (5 bases). Germline V gives CDR1 ENHRY, CDR2 SYGVKD. The CDR3 loop spans 12 amino acids. The ends were cut back, 3 bases at V and 10 bases at J, with 10 bases in the middle.

V and J are TRBV12-3 or TRBV12-4 and TRBJ2-7; a possible D gene is TRBD1 (6 bases). The germline V and J ends were trimmed by 4 bases and 7 bases, with 11 bases remaining between them. CDR3 length equals 12 residues. CDR3 bases: TGTGCCAGCAGTTCGCCCGACAGGGAGCAGTACTTC. Translation gives CASSSPDREQYF.

Details on this clonotype: The conserved closing phenylalanine or tryptophan is absent in this CDR3, likely reflecting a read error. This sequence joins TRBV20-1 and TRBJ2-5; D is uncertain. V lost 2 bases and J 5 bases, leaving 12 bases between the germline ends. Looked up from germline, CDR1 is DFQATT and CDR2 is SNEGSKA (reference sequence). The CDR3 runs 13 residues. Written as DNA, the CDR3 is TGCAGTGCTAGAATGGGCGGTCCGGAGACCCAGTACGTC. Translated: CSARMGGPETQYV.

This sequence joins TRBV12-3 or TRBV12-4 and TRBJ2-3; D gene ambiguous. The V end was cut by 5 bases, the J end by 2 bases, with 14 bases between. This CDR3 has 15 amino acids. CDR3 bases: TGTGCCAGCAGTGACACTCTCAGATCCACAGATACGCAGTATTTT. Protein: CASSDTLRSTDTQYF.

This chain uses TRBV10-3 with TRBJ2-7; TRBD2 matches at 7 bases. Germline lookup yields CDR1 ENHRY and CDR2 SYGVKD. The CDR3 extends over 17 amino acids. V was pared by 0 bases and J by 2 bases, with 10 bases of the junction left unmatched. CDR3: CAISESMASGMTYEQYF. In nucleotides, the CDR3 is TGTGCCATCAGTGAGTCGATGGCTAGCGGTATGACCTACGAGCAGTACTTC.

This clonotype was observed once. The rearrangement uses TRBV24-1 and TRBJ2-6; 9 positions match TRBD1. J lost 3 bases, V lost 1 base, and 9 bases had no gene match. The CDR3 consists of 19 residues. Germline-derived CDR1 and CDR2 are KGHDR and SFDVKD. Written as DNA, the CDR3 is TGTGCCACCAGTGATTTCAGGACAGGGGAAGGAGGTGGGGCCAACGTCCTGACTTTC. This encodes CATSDFRTGEGGGANVLTF.

This clonotype occurred once. Given the absence of the conserved phenylalanine or tryptophan at the CDR3 end, a read error is likely. The chain is built from TRBV20-1 and TRBJ2-7; 8 positions match TRBD2. This CDR3 contains 15 residues. CDR1 and CDR2 from the germline V gene are DFQATT and SNEGSKA (reference sequence). Trimming removed 0 bases from V and 0 bases from J; junction bases left unmatched: 4. The CDR3 is CSARDVLAVSYEQYL. The CDR3 DNA reads TGCAGTGCTAGAGATGTACTAGCGGTCTCCTACGAGCAGTACCTC.

The rearrangement uses TRBV20-1 and TRBJ1-2, with 8 bases identical to TRBD1. After removal of 3 bases from V and 4 bases from J, the junction contained 7 bases not matched to a gene. Per germline, CDR1 DFQATT and CDR2 SNEGSKA (reference sequence). The CDR3 spans 14 residues. CDR3 region: CSARQGALVYGYTF. The DNA of the CDR3 is TGCAGTGCTAGGCAGGGGGCGCTGGTCTATGGCTACACCTTC.

J is TRBJ2-1 and V is TRBV9, with TRBD2 matching 7 bases. The V segment lost 2 bases and the J segment 6 bases; nucleotides outside the gene matches: 5. The CDR3 loop spans 14 amino acids. Per the germline V gene, CDR1 is SGDLS and CDR2 is YYNGEE. The CDR3 sequence: CASSVTSDTNEQFF. For the CDR3, the DNA is TGTGCCAGCAGCGTCACTAGCGACACCAATGAGCAGTTCTTC.

This chain's CDR3 is CASSPTGQWDKNIQYF. CDR3 DNA sequence: TGTGCCAGCAGCCCAACAGGGCAATGGGACAAAAACATTCAGTACTTC. J is TRBJ2-4 and V is TRBV27; D possibly corresponds to TRBD1 (6 bases). Trimming removed 6 bases at V and 3 bases at J, with 18 bases between. This CDR3 comprises 16 residues. Germline V lookup: CDR1 MNHEY, CDR2 SMNVEV (reference sequence).